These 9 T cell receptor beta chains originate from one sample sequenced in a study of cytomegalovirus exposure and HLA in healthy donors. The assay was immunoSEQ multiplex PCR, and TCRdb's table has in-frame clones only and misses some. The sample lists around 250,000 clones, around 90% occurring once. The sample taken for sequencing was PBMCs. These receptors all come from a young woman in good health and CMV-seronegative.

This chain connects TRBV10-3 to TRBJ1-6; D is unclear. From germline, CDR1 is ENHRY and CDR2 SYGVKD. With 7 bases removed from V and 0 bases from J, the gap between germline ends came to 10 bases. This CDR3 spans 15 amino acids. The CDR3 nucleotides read TGTGCCATCACGGAGGGCAGCTCCTATAATTCACCCCTCCACTTT. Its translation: CAITEGSSYNSPLHF.

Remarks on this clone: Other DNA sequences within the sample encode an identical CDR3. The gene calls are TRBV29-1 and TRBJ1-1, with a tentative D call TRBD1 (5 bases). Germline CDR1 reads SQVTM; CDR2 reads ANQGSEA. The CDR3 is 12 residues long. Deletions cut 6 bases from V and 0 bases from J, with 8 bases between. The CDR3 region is CSVGQMNTEAFF. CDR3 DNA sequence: TGCAGCGTGGGGCAAATGAACACTGAAGCTTTCTTT.

This chain's CDR3 is CASSFFGTGNTDTQYF. The CDR3 nucleotides are TGTGCCAGCAGTTTCTTCGGGACAGGTAACACAGATACGCAGTATTTT. The chain couples TRBV28 to TRBJ2-3; 8 bases match TRBD1. Germline trimming cut 3 bases from V and 2 bases from J; bases unmatched to any gene: 7. Germline V gene lookup returns CDR1 MDHEN and CDR2 SYDVKM. This CDR3 spans 16 amino acids.

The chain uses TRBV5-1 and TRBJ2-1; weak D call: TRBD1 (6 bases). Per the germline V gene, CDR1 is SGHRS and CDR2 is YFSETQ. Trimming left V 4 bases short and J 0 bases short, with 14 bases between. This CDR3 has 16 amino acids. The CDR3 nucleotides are TGCGCCAGCAGCGGACCTCAGGGGAGCTCCTACAATGAGCAGTTCTTC. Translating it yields CASSGPQGSSYNEQFF.

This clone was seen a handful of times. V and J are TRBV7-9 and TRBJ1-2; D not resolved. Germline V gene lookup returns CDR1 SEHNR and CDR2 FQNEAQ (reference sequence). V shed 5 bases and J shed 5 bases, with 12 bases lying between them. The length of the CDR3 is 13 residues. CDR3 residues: CASSASARYGYTF. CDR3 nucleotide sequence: TGTGCCAGCAGCGCGTCCGCCCGGTATGGCTACACCTTC.

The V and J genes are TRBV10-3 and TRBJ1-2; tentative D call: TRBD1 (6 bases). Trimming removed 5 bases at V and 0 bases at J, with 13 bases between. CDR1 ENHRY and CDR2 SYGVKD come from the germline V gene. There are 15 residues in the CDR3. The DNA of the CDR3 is TGTGCCATCAGTCAACAGGGTGAGGCTAACTATGGCTACACCTTC. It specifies CAISQQGEANYGYTF.

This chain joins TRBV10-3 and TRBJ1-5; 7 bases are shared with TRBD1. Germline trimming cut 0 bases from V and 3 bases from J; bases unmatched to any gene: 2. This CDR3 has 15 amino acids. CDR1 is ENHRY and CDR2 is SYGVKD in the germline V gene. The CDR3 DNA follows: TGTGCCATCAGTGAGTCCAGGGGGGACAATCAGCCCCAGCATTTT. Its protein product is CAISESRGDNQPQHF.

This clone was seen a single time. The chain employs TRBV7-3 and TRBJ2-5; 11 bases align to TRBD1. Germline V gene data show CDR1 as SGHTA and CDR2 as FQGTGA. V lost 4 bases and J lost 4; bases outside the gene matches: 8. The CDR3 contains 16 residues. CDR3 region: CASSSGDRGEGETQYF. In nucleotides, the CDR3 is TGTGCCAGCAGCTCAGGGGACAGGGGGGAAGGAGAGACCCAGTACTTC.

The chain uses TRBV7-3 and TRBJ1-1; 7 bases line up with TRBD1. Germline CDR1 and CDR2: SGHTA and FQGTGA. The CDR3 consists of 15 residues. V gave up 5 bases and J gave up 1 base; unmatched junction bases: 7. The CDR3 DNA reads TGTGCCAGCAGCCTAAGACAGGGACCGAACACTGAAGCTTTCTTT. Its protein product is CASSLRQGPNTEAFF.